This TCR beta chain came from a study of blood T cell repertoires in COVID-19. Study-level background: There were acute and convalescent COVID-19 samples, and they came from the United States, Italy and Spain. Sources were T cells, B-cell-depleted T cells, or PBMCs; the material itself was cDNA or gDNA.

The ends lost 5 bases at V and 6 bases at J; junction bases unmatched: 2. Germline V lookup: CDR1 KGHDR, CDR2 SFDVKD. The CDR3 has 13 amino acids. As handled by the study authors: Amplification of reference gene primers was used by the study to estimate nucleated cell counts. The method was immunoSEQ multiplex PCR; TCRdb's version includes in-frame clones alone and lacks a portion of them. The D gene and trimming were derived from the DNA, and the V and J assignments and clone size from that table. The data show around 70,000 clones, with around 82% seen just once and about 6.2% held by the top ten. The sample was peripheral blood. The chain combines TRBV24-1 with TRBJ1-4; 7 bases line up with TRBD1. This TCR came from a man in his sixties with acute or convalescent COVID-19. As DNA, the CDR3 is TGTGCCACCAGTGGACAGGGTCATGAAAAACTGTTTTTT. Its translation is CATSGQGHEKLFF.